The 5 T cell receptor beta chains below were found in one sample sequenced in a study of T cell responses to AZD1222 COVID-19 vaccine. Measured with immunoSEQ multiplex PCR; TCRdb has only the in-frame clones, and not every one. Of 150,000 to 250,000 clones in the sample, approximately 94% are singletons; the top ten hold 0.95% to 1.1%. This sample comprised peripheral blood, obtained 28 days after the second AZD1222 dose. The receptors stem from an adult who received the AZD1222 COVID-19 vaccine.

The chain carries TRBV2 and TRBJ2-5; D not certain. The V end was cut by 3 bases, the J end by 2 bases, with 7 bases between. Germline V CDR1 and CDR2: SNHLY, FYNNEI. The CDR3 is 13 residues long. CDR3 loop: CASSDGWQETQYF. As DNA, the CDR3 is TGTGCCAGCAGTGATGGGTGGCAAGAGACCCAGTACTTC.

The CDR3 sequence is CASSAARQGTYF. Written as DNA, the CDR3 is TGTGCCAGCAGTGCAGCCAGACAGGGTACGTACTTC. The gene calls are TRBV28 and TRBJ2-7, with 7 positions matching TRBD1. With 5 bases clipped from V and 12 bases from J, the junction kept 10 bases outside the gene matches. The CDR3 runs 12 residues. Germline lookup yields CDR1 MDHEN and CDR2 SYDVKM.

V gene TRBV30 combines with J gene TRBJ1-5, with no clear D. V lost 2 bases and J 7 bases, leaving 18 bases between the germline ends. The CDR3 runs 15 residues. Per the germline V gene, CDR1 is GTSNPN and CDR2 is SVGIG (reference sequence). The chain's CDR3 is CAWSNWGGSGQPQHF. The CDR3 DNA reads as TGTGCCTGGAGTAATTGGGGAGGTTCGGGACAGCCCCAGCATTTT.

The chain has TRBV18 and TRBJ2-3; possible D gene TRBD2, 5 bases. The CDR3 has 18 residues. V lost 1 base and J lost 1, with 18 bases in between. The germline V gene has CDR1 KGHSH and CDR2 LQKENI. DNA of the CDR3: TGTGCCAGCTCACCACGTATAGTCCCCGCCGGGGGCACAGATACGCAGTATTTT. The encoded protein is CASSPRIVPAGGTDTQYF. Supplemented by reference TRBV18 and TRBJ2-3, the full variable domain reads NAGVMQNPRHLVRRRGQEARLRCSPMKGHSHVYWYRQLPEEGLKFMVYLQKENIIDESGMPKERFSAEFPKEGPSILRIQQVVRGDSAAYFCASSPRIVPAGGTDTQYFGPGTRLTVL.

The chain links TRBV6-5 to TRBJ1-2; D gene ambiguous. The germline CDR1 and CDR2 sequences are MNHEY and SVGAGI. CDR3 length equals 12 residues. V was pared by 8 bases and J by 1 base, with 8 bases between. The CDR3 here is CASQVSNYGYTF. The CDR3 nucleotides read TGTGCCAGCCAAGTCAGTAACTATGGCTACACCTTC.